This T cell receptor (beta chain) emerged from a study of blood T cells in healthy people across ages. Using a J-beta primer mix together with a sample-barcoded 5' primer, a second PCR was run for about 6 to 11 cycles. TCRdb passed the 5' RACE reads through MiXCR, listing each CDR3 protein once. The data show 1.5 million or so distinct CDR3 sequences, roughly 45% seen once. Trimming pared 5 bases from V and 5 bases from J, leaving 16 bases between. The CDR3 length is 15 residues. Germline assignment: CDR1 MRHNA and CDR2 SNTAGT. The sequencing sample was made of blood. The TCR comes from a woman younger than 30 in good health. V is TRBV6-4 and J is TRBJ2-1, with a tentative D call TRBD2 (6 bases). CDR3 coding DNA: TGTGCCAGCAGTAGCGGGTCAGGCCAACACAATGAGCAGTTCTTC. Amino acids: CASSSGSGQHNEQFF.